The clone carrying this T cell receptor (beta chain) was seen a few times. Its antigen is still unknown. This sample was included in a study of tumor-infiltrating lymphocytes in primary liver carcinoma. Study in general: Tumor lesions were T1-T3 N0M0 and spanned about 4.2 to 10 cm. The yield of productive TCRbeta reads per sample was roughly 3.5 to 7.13 million and was similar across tissue types. General study findings and limits: Compared with tumor region pairs, tumor-adjacent and tumor-blood pairs overlapped less. In the absence of sorting, bulk samples left CD4+ and CD8+ repertoires uncompared.

A primer in the constant region served to generate TCR beta cDNA from approximately 500 ng of total RNA. ARM-PCR, slightly modified, supplied the TCR beta libraries through three nested multiplex PCR rounds. For roughly 10 cycles apiece, the opening two PCR rounds ran with TRBV1-TRBV30 forward primers and a C-beta reverse primer. TCRdb called the multiplex PCR reads again in MiXCR, with one record for every CDR3 protein. The repertoire consists of approximately 330,000 distinct CDR3 sequences, with 65% occurring once and the leading ten covering 5.5% to 7%. Blood RNA was derived from unsorted whole blood, and germline DNA was extracted too. The length of the CDR3 is 17 residues. Germline V lookup: CDR1 SGHRS, CDR2 YFSETQ. Unmatched junction bases numbered 7, after V lost 0 bases and J lost 0 bases.

Sequencing was done on a sample of peripheral blood. This receptor was identified in a man aged 40-55 years with primary liver carcinoma and hepatitis B virus infection. V and J are TRBV5-1 and TRBJ2-3, with 7 bases that match TRBD2. Here the CDR3 DNA reads TGCGCCAGCAGCTTGGAGGTAGCGGGCATAAGCACAGATACGCAGTATTTT. Translated: CASSLEVAGISTDTQYF.